This T cell receptor beta chain was profiled in a study of T-cell memory formation after mild COVID-19 (dated by TCRdb to the early 2020s). In the study overall: Most TCR sequence clusters were specific to one of the two donors. T-cell clones expanding and contracting after mild COVID-19 in a couple of donors were tracked by longitudinal TCRalpha and TCRbeta repertoire sequencing. The cohort was made up of two young adult volunteers, one female and one male, who were previously healthy. The research as a whole found: Only a couple of mild cases were covered in the study, and larger cohorts including severe cases with pre-infection samples were considered necessary. Some responding clones were detected in pre-infection memory, suggesting pre-existing cross-reactive memory T cells joined the SARS-CoV-2 response. Clones that contracted from day 15 to 85 showed balanced CD4/CD8 phenotypes, whereas a second wave of clones that expanded from day 15 to 37 leaned towards CD4+. The second-wave clones that peaked on day 37 were not confirmed to be SARS-CoV-2 specific. Contracting CD4+ clones were found mainly in CM and EM memory subsets, while CD8+ clones were enriched in EMRA.

Ficoll-Paque density gradient centrifugation was the method used to isolate PBMCs. Sequenced on an Illumina NovaSeq 6000. TCRalpha and TCRbeta cDNA libraries were constructed by 5'RACE with constant-segment primers, with sample barcodes and unique molecular identifiers being introduced. RNA was extracted from every sample with Trizol reagent. Libraries were amplified in two PCR steps, with a second sample barcode and Illumina TruSeq adapters added in the second step. The libraries were sequenced on an Illumina NovaSeq using 2 x 150 bp paired-end reads. The original methods were these. The reads were demultiplexed and collapsed into UMI-guided consensus sequences using migec v1.2.7. With mixcr v2.1.11, UMI consensuses were aligned to TRA and TRB V and J templates and assembled into clonotypes. Expanded or contracted clonotypes were those called significant by both edgeR and NoisET, with noise models trained on biological replicates. For edgeR calls, the cutoffs were a false discovery rate-adjusted p below 0.01 and a log2 fold-change threshold of 1. As an exploratory analysis of dynamics, PCA with hierarchical clustering was applied to max-normalized trajectories of the 1000 most abundant clonotypes. Each responding clone was given a CD4 or CD8 phenotype based on the CD4+ and CD8+ repertoires, which had been sequenced separately. Starting from the raw public reads, TCRdb applied fastp trimming at Q25, assembled clones with MiXCR and retained in-frame beta chains. When rows share a CDR3 protein, they turn into one entry using the most common DNA and genes. It is TCRdb's table, rather than the study itself, that gives the V and J calls and clone size. The sample includes under 450,000 distinct CDR3 sequences, with roughly 14% observed a single time. The ten top clones hold about 22% of the sample.

Regarding this clonotype: Its recognized antigen is unknown. Per-base qualities were not stored, and no clone one base away is much larger.

V loses 0 bases, J loses 6 bases, and the germline ends lie 4 bases apart. Based on the germline V gene, the CDR1 and CDR2 sequences are SGDLS and YYNGEE. From cysteine to phenylalanine, the CDR3 is 12 amino acids long. Only the CDR3 region is kept as DNA, spanning 36 bases read in frame from base 1. This sequence uses TRBV9 and TRBJ2-1; confidence is insufficient to name the D gene. Sequencing was done on a sample of PBMCs or a T cell subset sorted from them (not recorded which). The receptor comes from a man aged 18 to 29 who had mild COVID-19 (a few samples of this study predate the infection). The sample titles of this study are shuffled in the database, so cell type and time point are left out; the donor was told from shared clones. CDR3 loop: CASSVGSNEQFF. The nucleotide sequence reads TGTGCCAGCAGCGTAGGGTCCAATGAGCAGTTCTTC.